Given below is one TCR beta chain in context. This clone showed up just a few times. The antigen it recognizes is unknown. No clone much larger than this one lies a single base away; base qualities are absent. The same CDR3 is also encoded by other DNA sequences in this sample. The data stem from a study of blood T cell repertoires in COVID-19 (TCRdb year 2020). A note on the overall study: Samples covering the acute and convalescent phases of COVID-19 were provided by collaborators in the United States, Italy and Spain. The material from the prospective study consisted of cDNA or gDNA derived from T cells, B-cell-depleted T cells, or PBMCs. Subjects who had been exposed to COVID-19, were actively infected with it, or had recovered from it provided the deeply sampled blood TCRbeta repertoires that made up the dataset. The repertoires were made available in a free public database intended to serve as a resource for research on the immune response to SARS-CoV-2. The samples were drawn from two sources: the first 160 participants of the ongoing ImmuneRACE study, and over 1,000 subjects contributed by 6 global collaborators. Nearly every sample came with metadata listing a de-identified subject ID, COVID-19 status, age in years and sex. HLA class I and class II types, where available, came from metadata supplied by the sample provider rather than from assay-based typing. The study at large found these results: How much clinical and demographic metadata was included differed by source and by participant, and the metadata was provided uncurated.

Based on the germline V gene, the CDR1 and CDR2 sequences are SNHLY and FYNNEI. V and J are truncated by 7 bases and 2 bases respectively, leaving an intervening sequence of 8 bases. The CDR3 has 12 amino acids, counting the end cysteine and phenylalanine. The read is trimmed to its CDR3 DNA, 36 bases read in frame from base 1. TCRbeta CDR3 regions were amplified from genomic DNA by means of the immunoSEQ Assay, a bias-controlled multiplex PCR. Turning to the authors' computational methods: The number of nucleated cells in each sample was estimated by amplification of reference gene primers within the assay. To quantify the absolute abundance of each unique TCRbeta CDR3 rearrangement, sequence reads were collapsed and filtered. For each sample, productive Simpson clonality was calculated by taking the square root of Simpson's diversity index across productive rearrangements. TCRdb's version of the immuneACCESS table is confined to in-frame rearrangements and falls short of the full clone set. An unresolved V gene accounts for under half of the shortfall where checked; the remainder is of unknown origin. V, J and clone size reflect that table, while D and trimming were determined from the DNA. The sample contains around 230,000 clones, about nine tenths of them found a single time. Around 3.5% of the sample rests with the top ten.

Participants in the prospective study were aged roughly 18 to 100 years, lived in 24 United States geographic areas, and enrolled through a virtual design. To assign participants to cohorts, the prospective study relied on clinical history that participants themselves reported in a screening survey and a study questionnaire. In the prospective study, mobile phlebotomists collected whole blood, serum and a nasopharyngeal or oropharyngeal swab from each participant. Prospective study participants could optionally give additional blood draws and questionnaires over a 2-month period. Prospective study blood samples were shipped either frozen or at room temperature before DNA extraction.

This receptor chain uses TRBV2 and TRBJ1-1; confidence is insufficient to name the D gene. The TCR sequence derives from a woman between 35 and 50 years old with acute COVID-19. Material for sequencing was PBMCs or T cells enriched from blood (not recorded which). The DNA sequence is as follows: TGTGCCAGCATTCCTTTAAACACTGAAGCTTTCTTT. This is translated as CASIPLNTEAFF.